Below, 8 T cell receptor beta chains from the same sample are listed, as sequenced in a study of T cells in Graves' hyperthyroidism and ophthalmopathy. RNA transcripts were the template for amplifying TCR beta CDR3 regions. An initial round of RT-PCR targeting the TCR CDR3 relied on the HTBI primer set. MiXCR, applied by TCRdb to the multiplex PCR reads, yields one record per CDR3 protein. The table includes approximately 400,000 distinct CDR3 sequences, about 25% detected once. Sequenced sample: blood. These receptors all stem from a man aged 45-60 years with Graves' hyperthyroidism.

As concerns this clonotype: The junction departs from germline at one end; a sequencing error may be responsible. The chain recombines TRBV5-1 with TRBJ2-5; tentative D call: TRBD1 (6 bases). This CDR3 comprises 13 residues. Looked up from germline, CDR1 is SGHRS and CDR2 is YFSETQ. The CDR3 coding sequence is TGTGCCAGCAGCTGGTCAGGGGAAGAGACCCGGTACTTC. Protein: CASSWSGEETRYF.

The CDR3 DNA reads as TGTGCCAGCAGCCCCTCTAGGTTCGTGCTAGCCAAAAACATTCAGTACTTC. It codes for CASSPSRFVLAKNIQYF. The chain recombines TRBV12-3 or TRBV12-4 with TRBJ2-4; no clear D. The CDR3 consists of 17 residues. Trimming took 6 bases from V and 0 from J, leaving 18 bases between them.

This clonotype has only a few counts. The chain couples TRBV2 to TRBJ1-2, with a tentative D call TRBD1 (5 bases). The CDR3 has 13 amino acids. V was clipped by 4 bases and J by 6 bases, with 12 bases between them. Germline CDR1 and CDR2: SNHLY and FYNNEI. The CDR3 DNA reads TGTGCCAGCAGTGTGGCAGGGAGAAATGGCTACACCTTC. It encodes CASSVAGRNGYTF. The variable domain in full, completed from reference TRBV2 and TRBJ1-2, reads EPEVTQTPSHQVTQMGQEVILRCVPISNHLYFYWYRQILGQKVEFLVSFYNNEISEKSEIFDDQFSVERPDGSNFTLKIRSTKLEDSAMYFCASSVAGRNGYTFGSGTRLTVV.

Only a few counts were recorded for this clonotype. The chain recombines TRBV6-1 with TRBJ2-7; 7 positions match TRBD2. The junction had 4 bases not matched to a gene; V was cut back by 2 bases and J by 0 bases. This CDR3 contains 15 residues. Germline lookup yields CDR1 MNHNS and CDR2 SASEGT. Here the CDR3 reads CASSEMRTSSYEQYF. For the CDR3, the DNA is TGTGCCAGCAGTGAAATGAGGACTAGCTCCTACGAGCAGTACTTC.

The gene calls are TRBV29-1 and TRBJ1-2; D is uncertain. Trimming took off 4 bases at V and 0 bases at J, with 6 bases between the two ends. The length of the CDR3 is 12 residues. Germline assignment: CDR1 SQVTM and CDR2 ANQGSEA. CDR3 in DNA: TGCAGCGTTGGCACAGCTAACTATGGCTACACCTTC. Amino acid sequence: CSVGTANYGYTF.

This clonotype was recorded a few times. The rearrangement uses TRBV10-1 and TRBJ2-1, with D unclear. The CDR3 sequence is 13 residues long. The germline V gene has CDR1 WNHNN and CDR2 SYGVQD (reference sequence). V was shortened by 0 bases and J by 7 bases, with 7 bases between the two germline ends. The CDR3 nucleotides read TGCGCCAGCAGTGAGTCGCACGGGAATGAGCAGTTCTTC. Residues: CASSESHGNEQFF.

This clonotype has a handful of counts. This rearrangement joins TRBV11-1 to TRBJ2-3; TRBD2 matches at 13 bases. With 3 bases clipped from V and 6 bases from J, the junction kept 6 bases outside the gene matches. CDR3 length: 16 residues. Germline loops: CDR1 SGHAT, CDR2 FQDESV (reference sequence). As DNA, the CDR3 is TGTGCCAGCAGCTTTTCACTAGCGGGGGGGGGCGATACGCAGTATTTT. As protein: CASSFSLAGGGDTQYF.

V is TRBV20-1 and J is TRBJ2-2, with 9 bases that match TRBD1. J was trimmed by 6 bases and V by 4 bases; bases with no gene match: 9. CDR3 length equals 15 residues. CDR1 is DFQATT, CDR2 SNEGSKA, per germline (reference sequence). The CDR3 DNA reads as TGCAGTGCTATTGACGCGGGACAGGGATCCGGGGAGCTGTTTTTT. Encoded protein: CSAIDAGQGSGELFF.